The T cell receptor (beta chain) described here comes from a study of blood T cell repertoires in COVID-19 (dated by TCRdb to the early 2020s). As for the study more broadly: Collaborator samples came from the United States, Italy and Spain and covered acute and convalescent phases of COVID-19. HLA class I and class II types, where available, came from metadata supplied by the sample provider rather than from assay-based typing. The repertoires were released in a freely available public database intended as a resource for research on the immune response to SARS-CoV-2. The samples were drawn from two sources: the first 160 participants of the ongoing ImmuneRACE study, and 1,254 subjects contributed by 6 global collaborators. The dataset comprised deeply sampled blood TCRbeta repertoires from subjects exposed to, actively infected with, or recovered from COVID-19. The prospective study material was composed of cDNA or gDNA derived from T cells, B-cell-depleted T cells, or PBMCs. The sample metadata nearly always contained a de-identified subject ID, COVID-19 status, age in years and sex. What the authors observed across the whole study: How much clinical and demographic metadata was included differed by source and by participant, and the metadata was provided uncurated.

Whole blood was collected in K2EDTA tubes by collaborating institutions according to the institutions' own protocols. For TCRbeta analysis, collaborator samples were shipped as frozen whole blood, as isolated PBMCs, or as DNA extracted from either sample type. For CDR1 and CDR2, the germline V gene lists MDHEN and SYDVKM. V drops 5 bases and J drops 7 bases, leaving 14 bases in between. From its cysteine to its phenylalanine, the CDR3 spans 14 amino acids. Only the CDR3 portion is preserved as DNA: 42 bases, with reading frame beginning at the first base. Worth noting for this clone: There is no known antigen for this receptor. No base quality information exists; no much larger clone differs at one position.

TCRbeta CDR3 regions were amplified from genomic DNA using the immunoSEQ Assay, a bias-controlled multiplex PCR. As for the original processing: Nucleated cell counts per sample were estimated from amplification of reference gene primers within the assay. To quantify the absolute abundance of each unique TCRbeta CDR3 rearrangement, sequence reads were collapsed and filtered. For each sample, productive Simpson clonality was calculated as the square root of Simpson's diversity index across productive rearrangements. TCRdb obtained this table from immuneACCESS and retained in-frame rearrangements with V and J assigned. These tables miss some clones; where compared with another copy, unresolved V genes account for less than half of the shortfall, and the remainder is unexplained. V, J and clone size derive from that table, while D and trimming were established from the DNA sequence. A total of a few hundred thousand clones appear in this sample, approximately 85% of them only once. Roughly 5.3% of the sample belongs to the ten largest clones.

This TCR was recovered from a man between 50 and 59 years old with active or convalescent COVID-19. The V gene is TRBV28 and the J gene is TRBJ1-4; perhaps TRBD1 is the D gene, with 5 bases matching. Sample: peripheral blood. The sequenced DNA is TGTGCCAGCAGTCCCTTGGGCGGGGGTGAAAAACTGTTTTTT. Translated, this gives CASSPLGGGEKLFF.